This T cell receptor (beta chain) stems from a study of T cell repertoires in cytomegalovirus infection. About the research overall: A matching HLA type, together with CMV infection, was signaled by public TCR beta signatures.

Trimming removed 1 base from V and 4 bases from J, with 7 bases in between. Germline loops: CDR1 LNHNV, CDR2 YYDKDF (reference sequence). CDR3 length: 14 amino acids. Study-wide results and caveats: HLA-C-restricted TCR beta clonotypes specific for CMV led the ex vivo response. Summed frequency of shared TCR beta families picked out CMV carriers who also had the relevant HLA.

Each CDR3 protein gets one entry after TCRdb re-called the reads with MiXCR. The sample lists around 450,000 distinct CDR3 sequences, about 11% occurring once. This clonotype was seen a handful of times. What it recognizes is unknown. This receptor was taken from a human donor in good health (CMV status not recorded). Some clones in this sample may be carry-over from other donors' samples. This rearrangement joins TRBV15 to TRBJ1-4; D is undetermined. Sequenced input: PBMCs. The CDR3 region has the DNA TGTGCCACCAGCAGAGCACGGCTTAATGAAAAACTGTTTTTT. It codes for CATSRARLNEKLFF.